These T cell receptor beta chains were read from a single sample in a study of memory CD4+ T cells and cytomegalovirus serostatus. Clones were read by immunoSEQ multiplex PCR, and TCRdb kept only the in-frame ones, dropping some. The table shows tens of thousands of clones, with about 74% occurring only once. Sequencing input: memory CD4+ T cells from blood. The receptors come from an adult in good health and CMV-seronegative. Both conserved end residues are part of each CDR3. The order of the fields is CDR3 length, clone size, J gene, V gene, D gene, CDR3 protein, CDR3 DNA. A D gene is named only where the DNA matches it firmly. Part of the rows lack a size; the others show once, few, many or a class for expanded clones.

cdr3_length: 15
clone_size: NA
j_call: TRBJ2-7
v_call: TRBV7-2
d_call: NA
cdr3_aa: CASSLVGGGGYEQYF
cdr3_nt: TGTGCCAGCAGCTTAGTTGGTGGGGGAGGTTACGAGCAGTACTTC

cdr3_length: 13
clone_size: once
j_call: TRBJ1-4
v_call: TRBV28
d_call: NA
cdr3_aa: CASSLQGVEKLFF
cdr3_nt: TGTGCCAGCAGTTTGCAGGGAGTTGAAAAACTGTTTTTT

cdr3_length: 8
clone_size: NA
j_call: TRBJ1-5
v_call: TRBV11-2
d_call: NA
cdr3_aa: CAGQPQHF
cdr3_nt: TGTGCCGGACAGCCCCAGCATTTT

cdr3_length: 16
clone_size: NA
j_call: TRBJ1-4
v_call: TRBV4-2
d_call: NA
cdr3_aa: CASSRFGGTTNEKLFF
cdr3_nt: TGTGCCAGCAGCCGATTCGGCGGGACAACTAATGAAAAACTGTTTTTT

cdr3_length: 16
clone_size: NA
j_call: TRBJ2-7
v_call: TRBV6-6
d_call: TRBD2
cdr3_aa: CASTRDYSVGSREQYF
cdr3_nt: TGTGCCAGCACTCGGGACTACTCAGTGGGTTCGCGGGAGCAGTACTTC

cdr3_length: 15
clone_size: NA
j_call: TRBJ2-2
v_call: TRBV5-1
d_call: TRBD2
cdr3_aa: CASRIAGARTGELFF
cdr3_nt: TGCGCCAGCAGGATAGCGGGGGCCAGGACCGGGGAGCTGTTTTTT

cdr3_length: 17
clone_size: NA
j_call: TRBJ1-2
v_call: TRBV29-1
d_call: NA
cdr3_aa: CSVEDEHPGYWGYGYTF
cdr3_nt: TGCAGCGTTGAAGATGAGCATCCGGGTTATTGGGGCTATGGCTACACCTTC

cdr3_length: 16
clone_size: once
j_call: TRBJ2-1
v_call: TRBV9
d_call: TRBD2
cdr3_aa: CASSVGLAGVYNEQFF
cdr3_nt: TGTGCCAGCAGCGTAGGACTAGCGGGAGTCTACAATGAGCAGTTCTTC

cdr3_length: 14
clone_size: NA
j_call: TRBJ1-4
v_call: TRBV6-6
d_call: TRBD1
cdr3_aa: CASHRQGIVEKLFF
cdr3_nt: TGTGCCAGCCACCGACAGGGTATTGTCGAAAAACTGTTTTTT

cdr3_length: 15
clone_size: NA
j_call: TRBJ1-1
v_call: TRBV6-1
d_call: TRBD1
cdr3_aa: CASSPKGARGTEAFF
cdr3_nt: TGTGCCAGCAGTCCCAAGGGGGCTAGGGGCACTGAAGCTTTCTTT

cdr3_length: 15
clone_size: NA
j_call: TRBJ1-3
v_call: TRBV9
d_call: NA
cdr3_aa: CASSVRGNSGNTIYF
cdr3_nt: TGTGCCAGCAGCGTACGAGGAAACTCTGGAAACACCATATATTTT

cdr3_length: 12
clone_size: few
j_call: TRBJ1-1
v_call: TRBV5-6
d_call: TRBD1
cdr3_aa: CASSRRDRGAFF
cdr3_nt: TGTGCCAGCAGCCGCCGGGACAGGGGCGCTTTCTTT

cdr3_length: 13
clone_size: few
j_call: TRBJ2-1
v_call: TRBV27
d_call: TRBD2
cdr3_aa: CASSSIAGGRQFF
cdr3_nt: TGTGCCAGCAGTTCCATAGCGGGAGGGAGGCAGTTCTTC

cdr3_length: 15
clone_size: NA
j_call: TRBJ2-4
v_call: TRBV27
d_call: NA
cdr3_aa: CASSVSLSAKNIQYF
cdr3_nt: TGTGCCAGCAGTGTATCCCTTTCAGCCAAAAACATTCAGTACTTC

cdr3_length: 18
clone_size: NA
j_call: TRBJ2-7
v_call: TRBV11-2
d_call: TRBD2
cdr3_aa: CASSSLGGSGTLSYEQYF
cdr3_nt: TGTGCCAGCAGCTCCCTGGGGGGTAGCGGGACCCTCAGCTACGAGCAGTACTTC

cdr3_length: 15
clone_size: NA
j_call: TRBJ2-3
v_call: TRBV7-8
d_call: TRBD2
cdr3_aa: CASSPSGGSTDTQYF
cdr3_nt: TGTGCCAGCAGCCCGAGCGGGGGGAGTACAGATACGCAGTATTTT

cdr3_length: 17
clone_size: NA
j_call: TRBJ2-4
v_call: TRBV7-9
d_call: NA
cdr3_aa: CASSLAGTGRAKNIQYF
cdr3_nt: TGTGCCAGCAGCTTAGCGGGTACAGGGAGAGCCAAAAACATTCAGTACTTC

cdr3_length: 11
clone_size: NA
j_call: TRBJ2-1
v_call: TRBV6-6
d_call: NA
cdr3_aa: CASSLSGEQFF
cdr3_nt: TGTGCCAGCAGTTTATCCGGGGAGCAGTTCTTC

cdr3_length: 14
clone_size: few
j_call: TRBJ2-1
v_call: TRBV9
d_call: NA
cdr3_aa: CASSPGLVYNEQFF
cdr3_nt: TGTGCCAGCAGCCCTGGACTGGTCTACAATGAGCAGTTCTTC

cdr3_length: 14
clone_size: NA
j_call: TRBJ1-2
v_call: TRBV6-5
d_call: NA
cdr3_aa: CASSYGGRNYGYTF
cdr3_nt: TGTGCCAGCAGTTACGGAGGGAGGAACTATGGCTACACCTTC

cdr3_length: 15
clone_size: once
j_call: TRBJ2-7
v_call: TRBV9
d_call: TRBD2
cdr3_aa: CASSVGGLAGGEQYF
cdr3_nt: TGTGCCAGCAGCGTAGGCGGACTAGCGGGAGGCGAGCAGTACTTC

cdr3_length: 14
clone_size: once
j_call: TRBJ2-3
v_call: TRBV6-6
d_call: NA
cdr3_aa: CASSPTQIADTQYF
cdr3_nt: TGTGCCAGCAGCCCTACCCAAATCGCAGATACGCAGTATTTT

cdr3_length: 15
clone_size: NA
j_call: TRBJ2-7
v_call: TRBV7-2
d_call: NA
cdr3_aa: CASSLEGWSAYEQYF
cdr3_nt: TGTGCCAGCAGCTTAGAAGGGTGGTCGGCCTACGAGCAGTACTTC

cdr3_length: 17
clone_size: NA
j_call: TRBJ2-2
v_call: TRBV25-1
d_call: NA
cdr3_aa: CASSEYGPRTTTGELFF
cdr3_nt: TGTGCCAGCAGTGAATATGGCCCTAGGACAACCACCGGGGAGCTGTTTTTT

cdr3_length: 15
clone_size: NA
j_call: TRBJ2-7
v_call: TRBV4-1
d_call: NA
cdr3_aa: CASSQDLGMYYEQYF
cdr3_nt: TGCGCCAGCAGCCAAGATCTCGGGATGTACTACGAGCAGTACTTC

cdr3_length: 14
clone_size: NA
j_call: TRBJ1-1
v_call: TRBV5-1
d_call: NA
cdr3_aa: CASSLAPGKTEAFF
cdr3_nt: TGCGCCAGCAGCTTGGCTCCAGGCAAGACTGAAGCTTTCTTT

cdr3_length: 14
clone_size: NA
j_call: TRBJ1-2
v_call: TRBV19
d_call: NA
cdr3_aa: CASSGTWSNYGYTF
cdr3_nt: TGTGCCAGTAGTGGTACCTGGAGCAACTATGGCTACACCTTC

cdr3_length: 13
clone_size: NA
j_call: TRBJ1-2
v_call: TRBV6-1
d_call: NA
cdr3_aa: CATHRVVNYGYTF
cdr3_nt: TGTGCCACCCACCGGGTAGTTAACTATGGCTACACCTTC

cdr3_length: 16
clone_size: NA
j_call: TRBJ2-1
v_call: TRBV7-7
d_call: TRBD2
cdr3_aa: CASSLSGLAGGNEQFF
cdr3_nt: TGTGCTAGCAGCTTAAGTGGTCTAGCGGGAGGCAATGAGCAGTTCTTC

cdr3_length: 11
clone_size: NA
j_call: TRBJ1-1
v_call: TRBV28
d_call: NA
cdr3_aa: CASKYQSSAFF
cdr3_nt: TGTGCCAGCAAATACCAAAGTTCGGCTTTCTTT

cdr3_length: 13
clone_size: few
j_call: TRBJ1-2
v_call: TRBV30
d_call: NA
cdr3_aa: CAWSVLTDYGYTF
cdr3_nt: TGTGCCTGGAGTGTACTGACAGACTATGGCTACACCTTC

cdr3_length: 15
clone_size: NA
j_call: TRBJ2-3
v_call: TRBV4-2
d_call: NA
cdr3_aa: CASSQDGGGTDTQYF
cdr3_nt: TGTGCCAGCAGCCAAGATGGCGGGGGCACAGATACGCAGTATTTT

cdr3_length: 13
clone_size: few
j_call: TRBJ1-1
v_call: TRBV11-1
d_call: NA
cdr3_aa: CASSLIVNTEAFF
cdr3_nt: TGTGCCAGCAGCTTAATAGTAAACACTGAAGCTTTCTTT

cdr3_length: 14
clone_size: NA
j_call: TRBJ1-4
v_call: TRBV6-1
d_call: NA
cdr3_aa: CASSVKPEGEKLFF
cdr3_nt: TGTGCCAGCAGTGTAAAACCTGAGGGTGAAAAACTGTTTTTT

cdr3_length: 15
clone_size: NA
j_call: TRBJ1-2
v_call: TRBV2
d_call: TRBD1
cdr3_aa: CASSSGTGYLYGYTF
cdr3_nt: TGTGCCAGCAGTTCGGGGACAGGTTACCTCTATGGCTACACCTTC